The 26 T cell receptor beta chains given below trace back to one sample, sequenced in a study of cytomegalovirus exposure and HLA in healthy donors. Primers included in the PCR were 60 Vbeta and 13 Jbeta primers. Clones were read by immunoSEQ multiplex PCR, and TCRdb kept only the in-frame ones, dropping some. The top ten clones hold 6% to 8% of a sample with some 130,000 clones, around 85% of them seen once. Sample: PBMCs. All receptors derive from a woman between 25 and 40 years old in good health and CMV-seropositive.

The gene calls are TRBV18 and TRBJ2-3, with no clear D. The CDR3 length is 14 residues. V was trimmed by 2 bases and J by 3 bases, leaving 9 bases between them. Germline V CDR1 and CDR2: KGHSH, LQKENI. The CDR3 nucleotides are TGTGCCAGCTCACCAGTGAGGCAGACAGATACGCAGTATTTT. Amino acid sequence: CASSPVRQTDTQYF.

The V call is TRBV5-1, the J call TRBJ2-2; 7 nucleotides align to TRBD1. The V and J ends lost 5 bases and 2 bases, in that order; junction bases with no gene match: 6. Germline values: CDR1 SGHRS, CDR2 YFSETQ. This CDR3 has 15 amino acids. In nucleotides, the CDR3 is TGCGCCAGCAGTCCGGGACAGCTTAACACCGGGGAGCTGTTTTTT. Its translation is CASSPGQLNTGELFF.

The chain links TRBV6-5 to TRBJ2-7; 12 bases line up with TRBD2. The CDR3 spans 14 residues. Germline V gives CDR1 MNHEY, CDR2 SVGAGI. V lost 4 bases and J lost 4; bases outside the gene matches: 2. The CDR3 loop reads CASSLTSGGYEQYF. As DNA, the CDR3 is TGTGCCAGCAGTTTGACTAGCGGGGGTTACGAGCAGTACTTC.

CDR3 residues: CASSLASSYEQYF. In nucleotides, the CDR3 is TGTGCCAGCAGCTTAGCCAGCTCCTACGAGCAGTACTTC. V gene TRBV7-9 combines with J gene TRBJ2-7; D is ambiguous. Germline CDR1 is SEHNR and CDR2 is FQNEAQ (reference sequence). This CDR3 spans 13 amino acids. V lost 0 bases and J 0 bases, leaving 3 bases between the germline ends.

This chain links TRBV7-2 with TRBJ2-5; the D gene is possibly TRBD1 (6 bases). Trimming pared 3 bases from V and 4 bases from J, leaving 9 bases between. CDR3 size: 13 residues. Germline assignment: CDR1 SGHTA and CDR2 FQGNSA. DNA of the CDR3: TGTGCCAGCAGCTTCAAAGGGGGAGAGACCCAGTACTTC. Its translation: CASSFKGGETQYF.

This chain uses TRBV5-1 with TRBJ2-5, with D maybe TRBD2 (5 bases). The V gene lost 3 bases and the J gene lost 5 bases, with 11 bases spanning the gap. CDR1 SGHRS and CDR2 YFSETQ come from the germline V gene. The CDR3 length is 13 residues. The CDR3 nucleotides are TGCGCCAGCAGCTCGTCGGGGTTGGAGACCCAGTACTTC. Translating it yields CASSSSGLETQYF.

The chain carries TRBV27 and TRBJ1-5; D remains ambiguous. The V and J ends lost 5 bases and 11 bases respectively, with 16 bases between them. Per the germline V gene, CDR1 is MNHEY and CDR2 is SMNVEV (reference sequence). The CDR3 length is 13 residues. The CDR3 bases are TGTGCCAGCAGTCCAGCCCCCCAGGCAGCCCAGCATTTT. It translates to CASSPAPQAAQHF.

This sequence joins TRBV28 and TRBJ1-1; perhaps TRBD1 as D (6 bases). CDR1 is MDHEN and CDR2 is SYDVKM in the germline V gene. V was pared by 4 bases and J by 1 base, with 10 bases between. This CDR3 has 14 residues. CDR3 coding DNA: TGTGCCAGCAGTTCAGGGGCCTCGAACACTGAAGCTTTCTTT. Translation gives CASSSGASNTEAFF.

This chain connects TRBV6-5 to TRBJ1-1; D call uncertain. The germline gives CDR1 MNHEY, CDR2 SVGAGI. There are 15 residues in the CDR3. Trimming pared 0 bases from V and 0 bases from J, leaving 8 bases between. The CDR3 DNA reads as TGTGCCAGCAGTTACTCGAACAGCTTGAACACTGAAGCTTTCTTT. Its translation: CASSYSNSLNTEAFF.

This rearrangement joins TRBV18 to TRBJ1-6; 8 positions match TRBD1. With 5 bases clipped from V and 7 bases from J, the junction kept 4 bases outside the gene matches. Germline CDR1 is KGHSH and CDR2 is LQKENI. The CDR3 runs 14 residues. CDR3: CASSGQGGNSPLHF. CDR3 DNA: TGTGCCAGCTCAGGACAGGGAGGGAATTCACCCCTCCACTTT.

To note about this clone: At one boundary the junction diverges from the germline segment, which might be a read error. The chain joins TRBV2 to TRBJ1-1; a weak D match, TRBD1 (6 bases). Germline CDR1 and CDR2: SNHLY and FYNNEI. The CDR3 extends over 13 amino acids. The DNA for the CDR3 is TGTACCAGCGGGGCAGGGGCGAACACTGAAGCTTTCTTT. Its protein product is CTSGAGANTEAFF.

The gene calls are TRBV6-5 and TRBJ2-7; 9 nucleotides agree with TRBD1. In germline, CDR1 is MNHEY, CDR2 SVGAGI. Trimming cost V 5 bases and J 3 bases; bases outside gene matches: 2. This CDR3 has 13 residues. This CDR3 reads CASSTTGGYEQYF. In DNA, the CDR3 is TGTGCCAGCAGTACGACAGGGGGCTACGAGCAGTACTTC.

As to this clone: This specimen includes other DNA sequences encoding the same CDR3. J is TRBJ1-2 and V is TRBV20-1; 7 positions agree with TRBD1. This CDR3 has 10 amino acids. Germline lookup yields CDR1 DFQATT and CDR2 SNEGSKA (reference sequence). The J segment lost 5 bases and the V segment lost 6 bases, leaving 0 bases of the junction unmatched. CDR3 sequence (DNA): TGCAGTGCGACAGGGTATGGCTACACCTTC. Translation gives CSATGYGYTF.

The chain carries TRBV5-1 and TRBJ2-1; 9 nucleotides agree with TRBD2. V gave up 2 bases and J gave up 8 bases; unmatched junction bases: 2. This CDR3 spans 13 amino acids. Germline V gene sequence: CDR1 SGHRS, CDR2 YFSETQ. CDR3 nucleotides: TGCGCCAGCAGCTTTAGCGGGGGCCATGAGCAGTTCTTC. Its protein product is CASSFSGGHEQFF.

The CDR3 loop is CASSLETGGSVTEAFF. DNA of the CDR3: TGTGCCAGCAGCTTGGAAACGGGGGGCTCGGTTACTGAAGCTTTCTTT. V and J are TRBV5-5 and TRBJ1-1; TRBD1 might be the D (6 bases). The germline V and J ends were trimmed by 0 bases and 5 bases, with 17 bases remaining between them. The germline CDR1 and CDR2 sequences are SGHKS and YYEKEE (reference sequence). The CDR3 length is 16 residues. Supplemented by reference TRBV5-5 and TRBJ1-1, the full variable domain reads DAGVTQSPTHLIKTRGQQVTLRCSPISGHKSVSWYQQVLGQGPQFIFQYYEKEERGRGNFPDRFSARQFPNYSSELNVNALLLGDSALYLCASSLETGGSVTEAFFGQGTRLTVV.

The gene calls are TRBV5-8 and TRBJ2-1; 8 bases are a match to TRBD1. The V gene's germline CDR1 is SGHTS and CDR2 YDEGEE. Trimming cost V 0 bases and J 8 bases; bases outside gene matches: 4. The CDR3 is made up of 14 amino acids. The CDR3 nucleotides read TGTGCCAGCAGCTTGGGAGGGACAGGAGATGAGCAGTTCTTC. Translation: CASSLGGTGDEQFF.

The J gene is TRBJ1-4, the V gene TRBV7-8, with D unresolved. The CDR3 extends over 15 amino acids. Between the trimmed V and J ends, which lost 1 base and 7 bases, there was a span of 13 bases. CDR1 SGHVS and CDR2 FQNEAQ come from the germline V gene. CDR3 sequence: CASSLVPKVGEKLFF. In DNA form, the CDR3 reads TGTGCCAGCAGCTTAGTGCCCAAAGTCGGTGAAAAACTGTTTTTT.

This clone was seen once. The chain couples TRBV9 to TRBJ2-1; maybe TRBD2 (5 bases). The CDR3 is 15 residues long. Trimming removed 4 bases at V and 5 bases at J, with 16 bases between. Germline V gives CDR1 SGDLS, CDR2 YYNGEE. The DNA for the CDR3 is TGTGCCAGCAGCTCACATAAGGACTTTAACAATGAGCAGTTCTTC. Translating gives CASSSHKDFNNEQFF.

V usage is TRBV27 and J usage is TRBJ1-1; 7 bases line up with TRBD1. Trimming took 0 bases from V and 3 from J; bases not matched to a gene: 4. The CDR3 sequence is 15 residues long. Per the germline V gene, CDR1 is MNHEY and CDR2 is SMNVEV (reference sequence). The CDR3 spells CASSLSPTGYTEAFF. The CDR3 DNA follows: TGTGCCAGCAGTTTATCTCCGACAGGGTACACTGAAGCTTTCTTT.

The V and J genes are TRBV28 and TRBJ2-1, with 9 bases fitting TRBD2. V dropped 3 bases and J dropped 8; count of bases not matched to a gene: 5. This CDR3 has 14 residues. Germline assignment: CDR1 MDHEN and CDR2 SYDVKM. The CDR3 DNA is TGTGCCAGCAGTTTCGTACTAGCGGGTCATGAGCAGTTCTTC. It translates to CASSFVLAGHEQFF.

V usage is TRBV5-6 and J usage is TRBJ1-1; D is uncertain. Germline lookup yields CDR1 SGHDT and CDR2 YYEEEE. The ends were cut back, 0 bases at V and 3 bases at J, with 12 bases in the middle. The CDR3 spans 15 residues. CDR3 amino acids: CASSLAPLTDTEAFF. The CDR3 DNA sequence: TGTGCCAGCAGCTTGGCTCCCCTTACTGACACTGAAGCTTTCTTT.

The chain couples TRBV25-1 to TRBJ1-5, with 8 nucleotides matching TRBD1. V trimming: 2 bases; J trimming: 4 bases; junction bases outside the gene matches: 4. The germline V gene has CDR1 MGHDK and CDR2 SYGVNS. The CDR3 covers 15 residues. For the CDR3, the DNA is TGTGCCAGCAGTGAACCCGGACAGGGAAATCAGCCCCAGCATTTT. This codes for CASSEPGQGNQPQHF.

This chain uses TRBV4-2 with TRBJ2-5, with a tentative D call TRBD2 (5 bases). Germline V gives CDR1 LGHNA, CDR2 YNFKEQ. The CDR3 length is 14 residues. Trimming stripped 1 base from V and 2 bases from J, with 8 bases between. CDR3 region: CASSQGLAQETQYF. DNA for the CDR3: TGTGCCAGCAGCCAAGGGCTAGCACAAGAGACCCAGTACTTC.

The chain couples TRBV10-1 to TRBJ2-7, with D unresolved. Germline V gene lookup returns CDR1 WNHNN and CDR2 SYGVQD (reference sequence). V was clipped by 3 bases and J by 3 bases, with 6 bases between them. The CDR3 runs to 12 residues. The CDR3 DNA reads TGCGCCAGCAGTGAATCAGGCTACGAGCAGTACTTC. Protein product: CASSESGYEQYF.

This clone appeared a single time. The chain recombines TRBV2 with TRBJ2-5, with D possibly TRBD1 on 6 matching bases. The J call may be faulty, since TRBJ2-7 better matches the DNA end. The CDR3 runs to 13 residues. Per the germline V gene, CDR1 is SNHLY and CDR2 is FYNNEI. The CDR3 region has the DNA TGTGCCCTCAAGGGGGACCTGGCCTACGAGCAGTACTTC. It yields the protein CALKGDLAYEQYF.

This chain joins TRBV11-2 and TRBJ1-1; D uncertain. With 1 base removed from V and 11 bases from J, the gap between germline ends came to 14 bases. CDR1 and CDR2 (germline): SGHAT, FQNNGV. The length of the CDR3 is 13 residues. The CDR3 here is CASSLGEGVTAFF. The CDR3 DNA reads TGTGCCAGCAGCTTAGGAGAGGGAGTAACGGCTTTCTTT.